This T cell receptor beta chain was found in a study of cytomegalovirus exposure and HLA in healthy donors. Overall study findings and caveats: The classifier was said to identify cytomegalovirus status with high specificity and sensitivity. By HLA locus, TCR association rates varied in a later analysis, with DRB1 showing the most and HLA-C the fewest.

For this clone: Its antigen is not identified.

The PCR contained 60 Vbeta and 13 Jbeta primers. The data were produced by immunoSEQ multiplex PCR, yet TCRdb's version contains in-frame clones alone and is incomplete. In the table there are roughly 120,000 clones, 80% of which are singletons. The CDR3 extends over 12 amino acids. Trimming removed 5 bases from V and 13 bases from J; junction bases left unmatched: 10. Germline CDR1 reads MNHEY; CDR2 reads SVGAGI. This TCR came from a female donor in good health and CMV-seropositive. Input material: PBMCs. V and J are TRBV6-5 and TRBJ1-2, with TRBD1 matching over 7 bases. CDR3 sequence reads: CASSGQARPLTF. The CDR3 coding sequence is TGTGCCAGCAGTGGACAGGCGCGCCCACTCACCTTC.